This paragraph reports one TCR beta chain. Its antigen target is currently unknown. Base-call qualities are not available, and no considerably larger clone is one nucleotide away. These data come from a study of technical replicates of blood from a handful of donors (TCRdb year 2017). Library method: the immunoSEQ multiplex PCR assay. TCRdb limited this immuneACCESS table to in-frame rearrangements with V and J called. A share of clones is missing; checked studies link under half to unresolved V genes, and the rest is unexplained. For this sample the table gives around 69,000 clones, of which roughly 88% were detected only once. Jointly, the top ten make up about 4.7% of the sample. The sequenced material came from PBMCs. This TCR was recovered from a human donor in good health. Some clones in this sample may be carry-over from other donors' samples.

CDR3 reads: CATRAGSNTEAFF. The sequenced DNA is TGTGCCACCAGGGCGGGGTCGAACACTGAAGCTTTCTTT. This sequence uses TRBV7-3 and TRBJ1-1, with a weak D call of TRBD1 (5 bases match). The V end loses 10 bases and the J end loses 1 base, and a stretch of 13 bases separates them. Spanning cysteine to phenylalanine, the CDR3 consists of 13 amino acids. This entry keeps only the CDR3 DNA: 39 bases, framed from base 1. Per the germline V gene, SGHTA is the CDR1 and FQGTGA is the CDR2.